A selection of T cell receptor beta chains follows, all from one sample in a study of T cell repertoires in cytomegalovirus infection. Via MiXCR, TCRdb re-called the reads, giving one row per CDR3 protein. Altogether 100,000 to 150,000 distinct CDR3 sequences are present, approximately 30% being singletons, with the ten largest covering 58%. What these receptors recognize is not known. The sequencing used CD8+ T cells from cultured PBMCs, collected from culture after CMV antigen stimulation. These receptors were obtained from a human donor in good health (CMV status not recorded). Some clones in this sample may be carry-over from other donors' samples. The conserved cysteine and the conserved F or W are not part of the CDR3 here. A D gene is named only where the DNA matches it firmly.

TRBV5-1 | TRBD1 | ASSYHRDRGSGANVLT
TRBV20-1 | TRBD2 | SASPGGPLDTQY
TRBV20-1 | TRBD1 | SARGGDGTGLSGELF
TRBV6-6 | - | ASSPIGEDHGYT
TRBV7-9 | - | ASSWDVYEQY
TRBV27 | TRBD1 | ASSSGQGGNQPQH
TRBV4-1 | - | ASSPLVYRRTVGQGTQY
TRBV28 | - | ASSYGDVVGSSFNYGYT
TRBV7-9 | TRBD1 | ASSLGGGQGAYEQY
TRBV5-1 | - | ASSLEGGSAWPQH
TRBV12-3/TRBV12-4 | - | ASSSHRASQETQY
TRBV7-2 | - | ASSLDAGAGTEAF
TRBV12-3/TRBV12-4 | TRBD1 | ASSPTGYYNSPLH
TRBV10-3 | - | AIKAGDEQF